This passage covers 13 T cell receptor beta chains from one sample sequenced in a study of tumor-infiltrating lymphocytes in localized non-small cell lung cancer. Profiling relied on immunoSEQ multiplex PCR, and the TCRdb table lists in-frame clones only, not all of them. Counted here are about 23,000 clones, approximately 73% occurring once; the ten biggest clones make up around 6%. Sequenced material: lung tumor tissue. The receptor set was obtained from a human donor with non-small cell lung cancer.

The V call is TRBV19, the J call TRBJ1-2, with D tentatively TRBD1 (5 bases). Between the trimmed V and J ends, which lost 6 bases and 5 bases, there was a span of 10 bases. The CDR3 has 12 residues. Germline CDR1 is LNHDA and CDR2 is SQIVND (reference sequence). The CDR3 protein is CASRSDRYGYTF. For the CDR3, the DNA is TGTGCCAGTAGATCCGACAGATATGGCTACACCTTC. Filled out from reference TRBV19 and TRBJ1-2, the complete variable domain reads DGGITQSPKYLFRKEGQNVTLSCEQNLNHDAMYWYRQDPGQGLRLIYYSQIVNDFQKGDIAEGYSVSREKKESFPLTVTSAQKNPTAFYLCASRSDRYGYTFGSGTRLTVV.

Only one count was recorded for this clone. V and J are TRBV5-6 and TRBJ2-3; a weak D match, TRBD1 (6 bases). The germline CDR1 and CDR2 sequences are SGHDT and YYEEEE. V was shortened by 3 bases and J by 6 bases, with 20 bases between the two germline ends. This CDR3 has 16 amino acids. DNA for the CDR3: TGTGCCAGCAGCTCGTATTCCTCTACAGGGCTGGATACGCAGTATTTT. It yields the protein CASSSYSSTGLDTQYF. The full variable domain, completed using reference TRBV5-6 and TRBJ2-3, is DAGVTQSPTHLIKTRGQQVTLRCSPKSGHDTVSWYQQALGQGPQFIFQYYEEEERQRGNFPDRFSGHQFPNYSSELNVNALLLGDSALYLCASSSYSSTGLDTQYFGPGTRLTVL.

The chain has TRBV7-3 and TRBJ1-4; TRBD1 might be the D (5 bases). The V end lost 5 bases, the J end lost 6 bases, and 16 bases lay between the germline ends. Looked up from germline, CDR1 is SGHTA and CDR2 is FQGTGA. This CDR3 contains 15 residues. For the CDR3, the DNA is TGTGCCAGCAGCCCACGGGACCTTGCGGATGAAAAACTGTTTTTT. Amino acid sequence: CASSPRDLADEKLFF.

By sample fraction, this clone is medium-sized. The V call is TRBV9, the J call TRBJ1-3; D unclear. The germline gives CDR1 SGDLS, CDR2 YYNGEE. The V end was cut by 6 bases, the J end by 3 bases, with 10 bases between. The length of the CDR3 is 13 residues. In nucleotides, the CDR3 is TGTGCCAGCACGGAGGGTTATGGAAACACCATATATTTT. Protein product: CASTEGYGNTIYF.

This chain uses TRBV11-2 with TRBJ2-3, with a tentative D call TRBD2 (5 bases). This CDR3 has 14 amino acids. V gave up 2 bases and J gave up 6 bases, with 12 bases separating them. Germline V gene lookup returns CDR1 SGHAT and CDR2 FQNNGV. CDR3 in amino acids: CASSLRQRLDTQYF. CDR3 bases: TGTGCCAGCAGCTTACGCCAGCGGCTGGATACGCAGTATTTT. Supplemented by reference TRBV11-2 and TRBJ2-3, the full variable domain reads EAGVAQSPRYKIIEKRQSVAFWCNPISGHATLYWYQQILGQGPKLLIQFQNNGVVDDSQLPKDRFSAERLKGVDSTLKIQPAKLEDSAVYLCASSLRQRLDTQYFGPGTRLTVL.

This chain uses TRBV7-2 with TRBJ1-2, with D possibly being TRBD1 (5 bases). The V end was cut by 1 base, the J end by 7 bases, with 10 bases between. The germline gives CDR1 SGHTA, CDR2 FQGNSA. The CDR3 totals 13 residues. The CDR3 DNA reads TGTGCCAGCAGCTTAGGAGGGGCGGGTGGCTACACCTTC. Amino acids: CASSLGGAGGYTF.

This chain joins TRBV15 and TRBJ2-2; TRBD1 or TRBD2 may be the D gene (5 bases each). Germline loops: CDR1 LNHNV, CDR2 YYDKDF (reference sequence). The CDR3 length is 15 residues. Trimming removed 5 bases at V and 3 bases at J, with 13 bases between. CDR3 DNA sequence: TGTGCCACCAGCCCGAGGGGATCAGACACCGGGGAGCTGTTTTTT. As protein: CATSPRGSDTGELFF. The variable domain in full, with the rest retrieved from reference TRBV15 and TRBJ2-2, is DAMVIQNPRYQVTQFGKPVTLSCSQTLNHNVMYWYQQKSSQAPKLLFHYYDKDFNNEADTPDNFQSRRPNTSFCFLDIRSPGLGDTAMYLCATSPRGSDTGELFFGEGSRLTVL.

This chain uses TRBV5-1 with TRBJ1-6; D uncertain. V gave up 3 bases and J gave up 7 bases, with 11 bases separating them. Germline CDR1 SGHRS, CDR2 YFSETQ. This CDR3 comprises 14 residues. As DNA, the CDR3 is TGCGCCAGCAGCTCCGTCCAGCAGAATTCACCCCTCCACTTT. Translated, it gives CASSSVQQNSPLHF.

The chain joins TRBV11-2 to TRBJ1-6; the D gene is possibly TRBD1 (6 bases). Germline CDR1 and CDR2: SGHAT and FQNNGV. V was cut by 0 bases and J by 7 bases, with 10 bases left in between. This CDR3 has 15 residues. The CDR3 DNA reads TGTGCCAGCAGCTTAGAGTGGGGGGCCAATTCACCCCTCCACTTT. The encoded protein is CASSLEWGANSPLHF.

The chain joins TRBV5-6 to TRBJ1-2; TRBD1 aligns across 9 bases. V trimming: 2 bases; J trimming: 7 bases; junction bases outside the gene matches: 6. The CDR3 covers 14 residues. From germline, CDR1 is SGHDT and CDR2 YYEEEE. As DNA, the CDR3 is TGTGCCAGCAGCTTCCCCGGGACAGGGTCTGGCTACACCTTC. Translated: CASSFPGTGSGYTF. Using reference TRBV5-6 and TRBJ1-2 for the parts outside the CDR3, the full variable domain is DAGVTQSPTHLIKTRGQQVTLRCSPKSGHDTVSWYQQALGQGPQFIFQYYEEEERQRGNFPDRFSGHQFPNYSSELNVNALLLGDSALYLCASSFPGTGSGYTFGSGTRLTVV.

This clone was seen once. The J gene is TRBJ2-2, the V gene TRBV6-6; D may be TRBD1 (5 bases). CDR3 length: 14 residues. Germline CDR1 MNHNY, CDR2 SVGAGI (reference sequence). Trimming removed 7 bases at V and 5 bases at J, with 14 bases between. The CDR3 nucleotides read TGTGCCAGCAATGTAGGGGCTGGAACCGGGGAGCTGTTTTTT. This translates into CASNVGAGTGELFF.

This sequence joins TRBV10-3 and TRBJ2-7; TRBD1 is a possible D gene (5 bases). V dropped 1 base and J dropped 3 bases, with 10 bases sitting between them. Germline values: CDR1 ENHRY, CDR2 SYGVKD. The CDR3 is 14 amino acids. The CDR3 loop is CAISEYWTSYEQYF. In DNA form, the CDR3 reads TGTGCCATCAGTGAGTACTGGACAAGCTACGAGCAGTACTTC.

This chain links TRBV7-2 with TRBJ1-2; tentatively, D is TRBD1 (5 bases). Trimming shortened V by 4 bases and J by 8 bases, and 17 bases separated the two germline ends. CDR3 length: 14 residues. CDR1 and CDR2 from the germline V gene are SGHTA and FQGNSA. CDR3 nucleotides: TGTGCCAGCAGCTCCGCTACAGGCCCGCGGGGCTACACCTTC. It yields the protein CASSSATGPRGYTF.